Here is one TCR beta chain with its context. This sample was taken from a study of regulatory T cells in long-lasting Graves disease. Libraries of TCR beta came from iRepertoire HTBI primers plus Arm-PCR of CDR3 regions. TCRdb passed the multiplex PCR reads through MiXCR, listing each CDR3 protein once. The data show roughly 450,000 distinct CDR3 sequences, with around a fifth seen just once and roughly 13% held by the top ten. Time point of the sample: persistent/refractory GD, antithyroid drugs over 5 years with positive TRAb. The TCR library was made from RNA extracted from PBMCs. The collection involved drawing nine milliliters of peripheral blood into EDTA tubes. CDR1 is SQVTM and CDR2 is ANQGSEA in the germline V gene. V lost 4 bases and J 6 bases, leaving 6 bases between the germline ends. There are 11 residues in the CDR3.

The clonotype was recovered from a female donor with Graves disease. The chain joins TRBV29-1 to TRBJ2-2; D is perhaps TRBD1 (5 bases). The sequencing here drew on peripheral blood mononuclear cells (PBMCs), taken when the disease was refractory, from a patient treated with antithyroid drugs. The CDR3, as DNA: TGCAGCGTTGGCAGGGCCGGGGAGCTGTTTTTT. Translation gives CSVGRAGELFF.